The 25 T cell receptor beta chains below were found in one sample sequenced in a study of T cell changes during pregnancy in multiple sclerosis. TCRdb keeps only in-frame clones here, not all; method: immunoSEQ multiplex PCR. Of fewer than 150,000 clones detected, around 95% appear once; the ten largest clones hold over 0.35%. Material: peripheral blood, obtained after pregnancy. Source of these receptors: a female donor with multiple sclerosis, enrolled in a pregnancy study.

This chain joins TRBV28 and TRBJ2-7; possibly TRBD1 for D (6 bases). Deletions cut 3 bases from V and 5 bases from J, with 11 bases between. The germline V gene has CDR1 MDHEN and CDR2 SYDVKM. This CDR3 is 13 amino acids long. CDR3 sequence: CASSFRGDNEQYF. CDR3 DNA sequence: TGTGCCAGCAGTTTTAGAGGGGACAACGAGCAGTACTTC.

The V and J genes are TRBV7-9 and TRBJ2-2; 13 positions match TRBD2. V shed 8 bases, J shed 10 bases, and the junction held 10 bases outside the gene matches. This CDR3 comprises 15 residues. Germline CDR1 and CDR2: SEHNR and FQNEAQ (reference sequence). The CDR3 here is CASVGTSGTPEELFF. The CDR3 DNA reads TGTGCCAGCGTGGGGACTAGCGGGACCCCTGAGGAGCTGTTTTTT.

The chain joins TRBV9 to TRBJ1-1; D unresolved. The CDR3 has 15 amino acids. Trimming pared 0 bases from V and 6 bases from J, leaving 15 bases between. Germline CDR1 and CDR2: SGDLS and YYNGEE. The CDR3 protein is CASSVVSIPLAEAFF. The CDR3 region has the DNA TGTGCCAGCAGCGTAGTTTCTATCCCCCTAGCTGAAGCTTTCTTT.

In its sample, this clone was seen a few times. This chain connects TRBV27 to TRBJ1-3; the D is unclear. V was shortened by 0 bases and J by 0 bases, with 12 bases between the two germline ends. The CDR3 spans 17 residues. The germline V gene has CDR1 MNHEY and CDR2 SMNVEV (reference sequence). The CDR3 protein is CASSLSMPLDSGNTIYF. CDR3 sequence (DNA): TGTGCCAGCAGTTTATCGATGCCTCTAGACTCTGGAAACACCATATATTTT.

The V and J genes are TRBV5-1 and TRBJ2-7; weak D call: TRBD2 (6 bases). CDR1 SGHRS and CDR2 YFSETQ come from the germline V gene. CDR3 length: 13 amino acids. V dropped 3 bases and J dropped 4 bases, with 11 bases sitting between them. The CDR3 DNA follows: TGCGCCAGCAGCTCAACTAGCACTTACGAGCAGTACTTC. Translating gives CASSSTSTYEQYF.

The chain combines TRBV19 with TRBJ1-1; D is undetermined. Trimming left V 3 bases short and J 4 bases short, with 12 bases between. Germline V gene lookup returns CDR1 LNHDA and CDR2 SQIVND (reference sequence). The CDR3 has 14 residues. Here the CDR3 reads CASSILGLLTEAFF. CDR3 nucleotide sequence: TGTGCCAGTAGTATCCTAGGACTGCTCACTGAAGCTTTCTTT.

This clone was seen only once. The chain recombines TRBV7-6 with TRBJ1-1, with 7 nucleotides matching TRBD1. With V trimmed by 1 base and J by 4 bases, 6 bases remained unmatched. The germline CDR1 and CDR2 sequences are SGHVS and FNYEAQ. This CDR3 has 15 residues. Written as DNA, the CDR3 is TGTGCCAGCAGCTTAGGTCACAGGGGCCGCACTGAAGCTTTCTTT. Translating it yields CASSLGHRGRTEAFF.

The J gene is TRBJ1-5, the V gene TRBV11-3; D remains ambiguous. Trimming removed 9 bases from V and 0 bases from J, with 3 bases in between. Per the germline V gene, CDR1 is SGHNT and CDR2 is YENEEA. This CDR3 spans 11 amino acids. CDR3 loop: CARHSNQPQHF. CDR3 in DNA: TGTGCCAGACATAGCAATCAGCCCCAGCATTTT.

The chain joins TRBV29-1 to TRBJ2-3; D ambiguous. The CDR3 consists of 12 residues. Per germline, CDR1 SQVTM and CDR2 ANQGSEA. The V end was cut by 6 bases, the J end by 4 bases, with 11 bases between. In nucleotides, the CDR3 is TGCAGCGTCTATGGTGGGCCAGATACGCAGTATTTT. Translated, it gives CSVYGGPDTQYF.

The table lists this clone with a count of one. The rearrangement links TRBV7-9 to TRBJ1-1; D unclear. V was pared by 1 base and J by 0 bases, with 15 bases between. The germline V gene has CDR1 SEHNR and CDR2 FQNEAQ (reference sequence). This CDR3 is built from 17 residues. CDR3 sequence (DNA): TGTGCCAGCAGCTTAGGCTCGGGTCCAGATTTGAACACTGAAGCTTTCTTT. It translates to CASSLGSGPDLNTEAFF.

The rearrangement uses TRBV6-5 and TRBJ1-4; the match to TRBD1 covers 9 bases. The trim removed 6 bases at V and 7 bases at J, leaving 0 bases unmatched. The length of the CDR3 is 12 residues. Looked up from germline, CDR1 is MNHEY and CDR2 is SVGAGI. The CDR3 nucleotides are TGTGCCAGCAGGACAGGGGGTGAAAAACTGTTTTTT. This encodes CASRTGGEKLFF.

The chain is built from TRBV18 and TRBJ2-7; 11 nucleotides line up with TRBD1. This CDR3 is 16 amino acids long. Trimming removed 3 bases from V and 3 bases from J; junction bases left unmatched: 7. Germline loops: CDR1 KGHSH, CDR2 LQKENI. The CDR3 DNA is TGTGCCAGCTCACCTATACCCGGGACAGGGGGCTACGAGCAGTACTTC. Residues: CASSPIPGTGGYEQYF.

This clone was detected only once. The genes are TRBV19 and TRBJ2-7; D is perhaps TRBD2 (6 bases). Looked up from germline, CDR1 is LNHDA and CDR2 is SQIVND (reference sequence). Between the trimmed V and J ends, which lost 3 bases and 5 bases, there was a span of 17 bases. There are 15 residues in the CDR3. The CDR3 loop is CASSMAGLAFHEQYF. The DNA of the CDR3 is TGTGCCAGTAGTATGGCCGGGCTAGCGTTCCACGAGCAGTACTTC.

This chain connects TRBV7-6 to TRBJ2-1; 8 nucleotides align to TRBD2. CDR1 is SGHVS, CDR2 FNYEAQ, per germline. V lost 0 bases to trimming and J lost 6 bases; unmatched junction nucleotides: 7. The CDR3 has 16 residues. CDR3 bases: TGTGCCAGCAGCTTAGCGGTCCGGGGGGGATCCAATGAGCAGTTCTTC. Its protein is CASSLAVRGGSNEQFF.

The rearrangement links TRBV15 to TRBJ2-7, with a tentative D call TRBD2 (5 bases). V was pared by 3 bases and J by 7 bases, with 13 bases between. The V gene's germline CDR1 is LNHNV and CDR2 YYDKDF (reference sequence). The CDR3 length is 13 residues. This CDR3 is CATSSQSGVEQYF. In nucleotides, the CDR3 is TGTGCCACCAGCAGTCAGAGCGGCGTTGAGCAGTACTTC.

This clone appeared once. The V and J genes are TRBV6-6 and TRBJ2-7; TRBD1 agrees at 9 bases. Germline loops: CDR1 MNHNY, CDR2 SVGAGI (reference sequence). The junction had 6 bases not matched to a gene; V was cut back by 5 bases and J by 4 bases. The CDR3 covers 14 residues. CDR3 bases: TGTGCCAGCAGTAAAACAGGACAGGGGTACGAGCAGTACTTC. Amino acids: CASSKTGQGYEQYF.

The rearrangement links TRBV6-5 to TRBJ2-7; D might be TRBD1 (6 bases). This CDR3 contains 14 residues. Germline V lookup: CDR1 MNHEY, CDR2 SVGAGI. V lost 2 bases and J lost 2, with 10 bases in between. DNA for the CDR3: TGTGCCAGCAGTTACACCAGGGACACCTACGAGCAGTACTTC. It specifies CASSYTRDTYEQYF.

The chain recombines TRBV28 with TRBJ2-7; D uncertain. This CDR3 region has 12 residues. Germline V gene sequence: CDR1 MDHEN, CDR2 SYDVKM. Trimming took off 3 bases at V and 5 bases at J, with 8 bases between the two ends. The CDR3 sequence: CASSFSLNEQYF. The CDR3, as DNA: TGTGCCAGCAGTTTTAGCCTGAACGAGCAGTACTTC.

The DNA for the CDR3 is TGTGCCAGCAGCGTAGAGGTTCTTATGTGGCGGAGCCGGGGGACCCAGTACTTC. Translated: CASSVEVLMWRSRGTQYF. V usage is TRBV9 and J usage is TRBJ2-5; D might be TRBD2 (5 bases). Germline V CDR1 and CDR2: SGDLS, YYNGEE. The CDR3 sequence is 18 residues long. The V end was cut by 0 bases, the J end by 7 bases, with 25 bases between.

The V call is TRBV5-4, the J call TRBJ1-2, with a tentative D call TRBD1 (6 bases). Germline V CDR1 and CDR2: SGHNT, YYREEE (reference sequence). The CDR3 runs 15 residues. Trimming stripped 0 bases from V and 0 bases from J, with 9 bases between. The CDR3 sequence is CASSLGDIANYGYTF. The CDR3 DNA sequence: TGTGCCAGCAGCTTGGGGGACATAGCTAACTATGGCTACACCTTC.

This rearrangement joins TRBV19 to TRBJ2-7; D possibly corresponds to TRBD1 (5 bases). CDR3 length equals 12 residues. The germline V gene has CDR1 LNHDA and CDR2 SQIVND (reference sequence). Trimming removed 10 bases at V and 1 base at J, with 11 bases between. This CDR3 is CATGQGSYEQYF. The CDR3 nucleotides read TGTGCCACCGGCCAGGGATCCTACGAGCAGTACTTC.

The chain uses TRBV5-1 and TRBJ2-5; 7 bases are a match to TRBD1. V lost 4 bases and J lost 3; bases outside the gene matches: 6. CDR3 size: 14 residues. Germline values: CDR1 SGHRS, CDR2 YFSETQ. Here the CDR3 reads CASSHPGQKETQYF. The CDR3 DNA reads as TGCGCCAGCAGCCATCCGGGACAGAAAGAGACCCAGTACTTC.

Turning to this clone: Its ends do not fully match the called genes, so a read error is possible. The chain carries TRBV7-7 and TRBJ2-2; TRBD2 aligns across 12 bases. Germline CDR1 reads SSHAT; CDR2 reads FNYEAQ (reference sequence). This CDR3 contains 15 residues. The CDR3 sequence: CASSQGLAGSGELFF. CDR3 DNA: TGTGCTAGCAGCCAAGGACTAGCGGGATCCGGGGAGCTGTTTTTT.

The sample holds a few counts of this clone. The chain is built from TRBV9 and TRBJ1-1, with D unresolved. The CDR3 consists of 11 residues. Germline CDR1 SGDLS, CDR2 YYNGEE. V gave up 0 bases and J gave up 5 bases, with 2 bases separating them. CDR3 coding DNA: TGTGCCAGCAGCGTAGCTACTGAAGCTTTCTTT. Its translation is CASSVATEAFF.

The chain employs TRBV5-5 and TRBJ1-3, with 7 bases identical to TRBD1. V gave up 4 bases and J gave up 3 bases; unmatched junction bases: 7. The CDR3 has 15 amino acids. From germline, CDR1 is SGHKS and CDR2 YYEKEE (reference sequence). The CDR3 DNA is TGTGCCAGCAGCCAGACAGGGATCTATGGAAACACCATATATTTT. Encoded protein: CASSQTGIYGNTIYF.